This TCR beta chain was observed in a study of blood T cell repertoires in COVID-19. Per germline, CDR1 LNHDA and CDR2 SQIVND (reference sequence). V was cut by 4 bases and J by 3 bases, with 9 bases left in between. There are 13 residues in the CDR3. The protocol was immunoSEQ multiplex PCR, while the TCRdb copy is restricted to in-frame clones and leaves out a portion. The table includes 240,000 or so clones, about 80% detected once. This chain uses TRBV19 with TRBJ1-2; unclear D gene. This receptor was taken from a woman older than 75 with acute or convalescent COVID-19. The sequenced sample consisted of peripheral blood. In DNA form, the CDR3 reads TGTGCCAGTAGTAGGACGGAGGACTATGGCTACACCTTC. As protein: CASSRTEDYGYTF. Looking up the rest from reference TRBV19 and TRBJ1-2 gives the full variable domain: DGGITQSPKYLFRKEGQNVTLSCEQNLNHDAMYWYRQDPGQGLRLIYYSQIVNDFQKGDIAEGYSVSREKKESFPLTVTSAQKNPTAFYLCASSRTEDYGYTFGSGTRLTVV.